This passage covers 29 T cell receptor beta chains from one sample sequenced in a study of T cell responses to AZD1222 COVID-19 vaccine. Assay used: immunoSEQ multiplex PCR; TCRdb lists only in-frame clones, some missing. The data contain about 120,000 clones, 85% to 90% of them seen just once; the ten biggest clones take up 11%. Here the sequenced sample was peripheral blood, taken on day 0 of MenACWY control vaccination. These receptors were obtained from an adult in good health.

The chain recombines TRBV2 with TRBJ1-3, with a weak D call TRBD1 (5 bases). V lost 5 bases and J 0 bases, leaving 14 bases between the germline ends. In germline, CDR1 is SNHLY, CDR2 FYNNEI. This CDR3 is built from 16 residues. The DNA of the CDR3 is TGTGCCAGCAGTCAATGGGATACAGGCTCTGGAAACACCATATATTTT. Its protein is CASSQWDTGSGNTIYF.

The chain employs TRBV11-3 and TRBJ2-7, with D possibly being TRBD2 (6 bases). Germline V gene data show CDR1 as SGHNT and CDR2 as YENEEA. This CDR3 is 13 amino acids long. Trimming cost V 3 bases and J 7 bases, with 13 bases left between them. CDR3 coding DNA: TGTGCCAGCAGCTTCCAGGAGGGGAGGGAGCAGTACTTC. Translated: CASSFQEGREQYF.

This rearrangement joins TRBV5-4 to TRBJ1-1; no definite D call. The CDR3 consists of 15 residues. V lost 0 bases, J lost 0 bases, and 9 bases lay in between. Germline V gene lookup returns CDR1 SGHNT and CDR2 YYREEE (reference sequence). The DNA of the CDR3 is TGTGCCAGCAGCTTGGACCCGAGGATGAACACTGAAGCTTTCTTT. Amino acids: CASSLDPRMNTEAFF.

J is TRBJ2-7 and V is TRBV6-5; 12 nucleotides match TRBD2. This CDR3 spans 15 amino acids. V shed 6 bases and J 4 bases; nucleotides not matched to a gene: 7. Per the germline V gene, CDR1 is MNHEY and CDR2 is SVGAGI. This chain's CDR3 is CASRPSGLAGYEQYF. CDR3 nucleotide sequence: TGTGCCAGCAGACCTTCCGGACTAGCGGGATACGAGCAGTACTTC.

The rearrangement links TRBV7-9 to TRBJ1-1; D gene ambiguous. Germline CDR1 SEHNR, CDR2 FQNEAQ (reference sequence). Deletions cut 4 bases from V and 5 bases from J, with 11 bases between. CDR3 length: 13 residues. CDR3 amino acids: CASSWGFGTEAFF. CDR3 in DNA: TGTGCCAGCAGCTGGGGTTTTGGGACTGAAGCTTTCTTT.

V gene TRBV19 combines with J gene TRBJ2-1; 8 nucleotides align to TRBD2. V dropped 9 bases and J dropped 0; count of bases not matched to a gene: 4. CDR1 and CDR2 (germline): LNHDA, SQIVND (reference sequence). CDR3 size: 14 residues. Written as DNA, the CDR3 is TGTGCCAGCAATAGCGGGATCTCCTACAATGAGCAGTTCTTC. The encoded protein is CASNSGISYNEQFF.

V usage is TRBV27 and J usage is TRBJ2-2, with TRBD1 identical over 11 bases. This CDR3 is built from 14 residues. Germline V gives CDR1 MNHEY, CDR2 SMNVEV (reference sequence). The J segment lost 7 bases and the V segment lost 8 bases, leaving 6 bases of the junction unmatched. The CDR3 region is CASYRTGGSGELFF. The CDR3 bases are TGTGCCAGCTACCGGACAGGGGGCAGCGGGGAGCTGTTTTTT.

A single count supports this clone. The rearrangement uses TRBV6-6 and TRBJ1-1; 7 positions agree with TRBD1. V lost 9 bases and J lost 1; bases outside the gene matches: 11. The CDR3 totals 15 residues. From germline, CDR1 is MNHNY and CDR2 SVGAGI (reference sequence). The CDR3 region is CASHEGGARNTEAFF. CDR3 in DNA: TGTGCCAGTCACGAAGGGGGCGCGAGGAACACTGAAGCTTTCTTT.

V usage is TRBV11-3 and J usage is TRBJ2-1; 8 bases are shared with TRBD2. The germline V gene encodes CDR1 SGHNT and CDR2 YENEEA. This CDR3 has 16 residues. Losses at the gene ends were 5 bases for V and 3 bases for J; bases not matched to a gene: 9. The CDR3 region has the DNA TGTGCCAGCAGCCCTCGGGGGGCGGGGGGCTACAATGAGCAGTTCTTC. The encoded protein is CASSPRGAGGYNEQFF.

The CDR3 nucleotides read TGCGCCAGCAGCCAAGATCGGGATCAGCCCCAGCATTTT. Protein product: CASSQDRDQPQHF. The chain carries TRBV4-3 and TRBJ1-5; D call uncertain. The V end was cut by 0 bases, the J end by 5 bases, with 5 bases between. The CDR3 runs to 13 residues. The germline V gene encodes CDR1 LGHNA and CDR2 YSLEER.

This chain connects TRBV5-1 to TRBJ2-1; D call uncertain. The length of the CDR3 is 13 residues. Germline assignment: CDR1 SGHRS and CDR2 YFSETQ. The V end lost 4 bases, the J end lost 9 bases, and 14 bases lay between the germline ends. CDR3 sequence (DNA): TGCGCCAGCAGCATGCCTGACTCCTTTGAGCAGTTCTTC. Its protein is CASSMPDSFEQFF.

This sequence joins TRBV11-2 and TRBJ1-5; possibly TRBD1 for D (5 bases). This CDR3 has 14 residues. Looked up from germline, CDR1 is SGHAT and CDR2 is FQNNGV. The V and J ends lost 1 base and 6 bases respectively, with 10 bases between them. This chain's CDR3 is CASSLGGPSQPQHF. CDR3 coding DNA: TGTGCCAGCAGCTTAGGGGGACCGAGTCAGCCCCAGCATTTT.

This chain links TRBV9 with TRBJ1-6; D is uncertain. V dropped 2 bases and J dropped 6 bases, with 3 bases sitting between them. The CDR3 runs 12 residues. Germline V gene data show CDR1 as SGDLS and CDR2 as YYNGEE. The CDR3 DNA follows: TGTGCCAGCAGCGTTAGTAATTCACCCCTCCACTTT. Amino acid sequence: CASSVSNSPLHF.

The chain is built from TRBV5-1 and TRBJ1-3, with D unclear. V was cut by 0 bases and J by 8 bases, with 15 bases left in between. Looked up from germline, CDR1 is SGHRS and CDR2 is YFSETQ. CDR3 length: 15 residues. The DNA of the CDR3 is TGCGCCAGCAGCTTGGATGGCACCCAATTGGACACCATATATTTT. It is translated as CASSLDGTQLDTIYF. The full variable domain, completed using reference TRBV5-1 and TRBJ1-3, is KAGVTQTPRYLIKTRGQQVTLSCSPISGHRSVSWYQQTPGQGLQFLFEYFSETQRNKGNFPGRFSGRQFSNSRSEMNVSTLELGDSALYLCASSLDGTQLDTIYFGEGSWLTVV.

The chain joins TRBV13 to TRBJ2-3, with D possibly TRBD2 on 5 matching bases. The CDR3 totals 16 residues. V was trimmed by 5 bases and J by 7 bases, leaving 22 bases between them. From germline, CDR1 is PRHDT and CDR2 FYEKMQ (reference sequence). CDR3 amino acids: CASSPYAGSEGNTQYF. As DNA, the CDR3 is TGTGCCAGCAGCCCCTACGCTGGGAGCGAGGGAAATACGCAGTATTTT.

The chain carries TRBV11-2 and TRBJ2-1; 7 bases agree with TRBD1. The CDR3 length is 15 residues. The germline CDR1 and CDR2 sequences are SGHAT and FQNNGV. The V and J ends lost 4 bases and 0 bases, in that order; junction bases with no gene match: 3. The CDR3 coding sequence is TGTGCCAGCAGCTCAAACAGGGGCTCCTACAATGAGCAGTTCTTC. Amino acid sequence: CASSSNRGSYNEQFF. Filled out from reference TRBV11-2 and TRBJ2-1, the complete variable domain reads EAGVAQSPRYKIIEKRQSVAFWCNPISGHATLYWYQQILGQGPKLLIQFQNNGVVDDSQLPKDRFSAERLKGVDSTLKIQPAKLEDSAVYLCASSSNRGSYNEQFFGPGTRLTVL.

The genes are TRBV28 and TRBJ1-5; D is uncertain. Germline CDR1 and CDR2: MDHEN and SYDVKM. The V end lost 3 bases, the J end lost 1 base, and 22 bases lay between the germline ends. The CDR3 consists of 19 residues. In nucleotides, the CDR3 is TGTGCCAGCAGTTTTTCTCTTCCTGGAAACGTATGGAGCAATCAGCCCCAGCATTTT. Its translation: CASSFSLPGNVWSNQPQHF.

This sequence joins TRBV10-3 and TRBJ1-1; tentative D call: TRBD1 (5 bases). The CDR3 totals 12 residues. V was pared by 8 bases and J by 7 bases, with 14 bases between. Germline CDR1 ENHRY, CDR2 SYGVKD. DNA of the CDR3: TGTGCCATCGGGAAGACAGATGGTGAAGCTTTCTTT. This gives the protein CAIGKTDGEAFF.

The chain's CDR3 is CAWSVPRGGRLTEAFF. The CDR3 nucleotides read TGTGCCTGGAGTGTACCTAGGGGCGGTCGTCTGACTGAAGCTTTCTTT. The rearrangement joins TRBV30 to TRBJ1-1; D is possibly TRBD1 (5 bases). The CDR3 is 16 residues long. Germline V gene sequence: CDR1 GTSNPN, CDR2 SVGIG (reference sequence). Trimming took off 0 bases at V and 5 bases at J, with 19 bases between the two ends. Supplemented by reference TRBV30 and TRBJ1-1, the full variable domain reads SQTIHQWPATLVQPVGSPLSLECTVEGTSNPNLYWYRQAAGRGLQLLFYSVGIGQISSEVPQNLSASRPQDRQFILSSKKLLLSDSGFYLCAWSVPRGGRLTEAFFGQGTRLTVV.

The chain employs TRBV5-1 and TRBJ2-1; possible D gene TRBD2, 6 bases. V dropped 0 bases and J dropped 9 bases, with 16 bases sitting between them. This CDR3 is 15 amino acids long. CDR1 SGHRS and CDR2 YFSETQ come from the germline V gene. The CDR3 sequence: CASSLGAGASAEQFF. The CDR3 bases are TGCGCCAGCAGCTTGGGGGCCGGGGCTAGCGCTGAGCAGTTCTTC. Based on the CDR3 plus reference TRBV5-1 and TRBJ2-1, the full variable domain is KAGVTQTPRYLIKTRGQQVTLSCSPISGHRSVSWYQQTPGQGLQFLFEYFSETQRNKGNFPGRFSGRQFSNSRSEMNVSTLELGDSALYLCASSLGAGASAEQFFGPGTRLTVL.

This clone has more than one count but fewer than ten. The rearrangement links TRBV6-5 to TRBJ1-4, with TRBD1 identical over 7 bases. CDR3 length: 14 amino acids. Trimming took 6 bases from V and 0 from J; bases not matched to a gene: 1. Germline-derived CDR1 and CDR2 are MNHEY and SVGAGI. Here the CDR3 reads CASRGTATNEKLFF. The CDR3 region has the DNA TGTGCCAGCAGGGGGACAGCAACTAATGAAAAACTGTTTTTT.

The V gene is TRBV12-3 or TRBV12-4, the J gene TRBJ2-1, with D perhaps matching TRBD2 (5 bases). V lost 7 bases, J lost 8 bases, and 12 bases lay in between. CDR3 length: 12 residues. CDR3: CASNEGNDEQFF. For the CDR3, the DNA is TGTGCCAGCAATGAGGGTAACGATGAGCAGTTCTTC.

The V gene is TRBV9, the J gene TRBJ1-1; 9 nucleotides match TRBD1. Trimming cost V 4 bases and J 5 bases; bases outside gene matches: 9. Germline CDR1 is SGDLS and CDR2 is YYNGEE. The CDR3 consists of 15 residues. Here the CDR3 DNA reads TGTGCCAGCAGCCCCCGGGACAGGGTAGGGACTGAAGCTTTCTTT. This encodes CASSPRDRVGTEAFF.

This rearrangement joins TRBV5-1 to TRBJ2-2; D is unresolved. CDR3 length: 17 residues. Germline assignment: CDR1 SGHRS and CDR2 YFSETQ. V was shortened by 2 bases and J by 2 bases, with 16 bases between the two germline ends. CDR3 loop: CASSLGMVDPNTGELFF. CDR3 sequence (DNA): TGCGCCAGCAGCTTAGGAATGGTAGACCCAAACACCGGGGAGCTGTTTTTT. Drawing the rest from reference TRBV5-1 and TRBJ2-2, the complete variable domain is KAGVTQTPRYLIKTRGQQVTLSCSPISGHRSVSWYQQTPGQGLQFLFEYFSETQRNKGNFPGRFSGRQFSNSRSEMNVSTLELGDSALYLCASSLGMVDPNTGELFFGEGSRLTVL.

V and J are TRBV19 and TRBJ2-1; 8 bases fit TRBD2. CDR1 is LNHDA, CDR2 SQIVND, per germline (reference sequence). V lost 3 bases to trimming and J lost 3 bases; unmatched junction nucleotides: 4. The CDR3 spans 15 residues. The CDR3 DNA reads TGTGCCAGTAGTATCCGTAGCGGGAACTACAATGAGCAGTTCTTC. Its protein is CASSIRSGNYNEQFF.

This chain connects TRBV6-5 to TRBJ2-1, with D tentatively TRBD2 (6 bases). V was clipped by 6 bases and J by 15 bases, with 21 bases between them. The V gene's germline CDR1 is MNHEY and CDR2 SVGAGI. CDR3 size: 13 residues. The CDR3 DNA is TGTGCCAGCAGGGGTCCCGGGACTCCCACTAGGTTCTTC. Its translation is CASRGPGTPTRFF.

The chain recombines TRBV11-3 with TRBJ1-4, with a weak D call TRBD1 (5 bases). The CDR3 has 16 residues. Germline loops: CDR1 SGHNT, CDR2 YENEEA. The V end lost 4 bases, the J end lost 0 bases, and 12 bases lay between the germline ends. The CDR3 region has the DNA TGTGCCAGCAGCTATGCCGGGGGAGCAACTAATGAAAAACTGTTTTTT. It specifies CASSYAGGATNEKLFF.

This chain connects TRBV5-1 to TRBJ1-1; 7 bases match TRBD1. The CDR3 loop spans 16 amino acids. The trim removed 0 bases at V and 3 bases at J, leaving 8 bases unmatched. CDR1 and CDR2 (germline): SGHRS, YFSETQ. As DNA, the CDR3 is TGCGCCAGCAGCTTGGGGCAGGGGGAAAAGGACACTGAAGCTTTCTTT. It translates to CASSLGQGEKDTEAFF.

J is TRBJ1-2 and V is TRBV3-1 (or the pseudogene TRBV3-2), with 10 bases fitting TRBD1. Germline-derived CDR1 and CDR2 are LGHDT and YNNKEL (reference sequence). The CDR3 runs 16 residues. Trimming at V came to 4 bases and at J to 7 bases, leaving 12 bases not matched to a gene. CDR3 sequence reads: CASSPAGTGASRGYTF. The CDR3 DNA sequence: TGTGCCAGCAGCCCCGCCGGGACAGGGGCGTCGCGTGGCTACACCTTC.